The 21 T cell receptor beta chains presented below share a single source sample, sequenced in a study of beta chain features in type 1 diabetes. Study findings and constraints: Type 1 diabetes patients had TCRB CDR3s that were shorter (moderately but significantly so) in all four CD4+ subsets.

For these receptors, no antigen is known. The study reverse transcribed the entire isolated RNA, so it sequenced expressed TCRB transcripts. The table came from immunoSEQ multiplex PCR; TCRdb's copy has only in-frame clones and leaves some out. Here the sample spans 150,000 to 190,000 clones, 10% being singletons. The specimen sequenced was central memory CD4+ T cells from blood. The receptors derive from a young man with type 1 diabetes.

This clone was detected only a few times. The CDR3 sequence is CAWSFGRGQGVSKLFF. CDR3 DNA sequence: TGTGCCTGGAGTTTCGGAAGGGGACAGGGGGTGTCAAAACTGTTTTTT. The chain links TRBV30 to TRBJ1-4; 11 positions agree with TRBD1. The CDR3 length is 16 residues. V trimming: 2 bases; J trimming: 10 bases; junction bases outside the gene matches: 12. The germline V gene has CDR1 GTSNPN and CDR2 SVGIG (reference sequence).

This clone has just a few counts. This rearrangement joins TRBV7-9 to TRBJ2-3; D is possibly TRBD2 (5 bases). There are 13 residues in the CDR3. CDR1 SEHNR and CDR2 FQNEAQ come from the germline V gene (reference sequence). Trimming left V 5 bases short and J 6 bases short, with 12 bases between. This chain's CDR3 is CASSLVPGDTQYF. Here the CDR3 DNA reads TGTGCCAGCAGCCTCGTCCCGGGGGATACGCAGTATTTT.

This sequence joins TRBV19 and TRBJ2-3; a possible D gene is TRBD1 (7 bases). Trimming pared 6 bases from V and 0 bases from J, leaving 13 bases between. The CDR3 loop spans 15 amino acids. Per germline, CDR1 LNHDA and CDR2 SQIVND (reference sequence). The CDR3 nucleotides are TGTGCCAGTAGCCAGACAGGGACTAGCACAGATACGCAGTATTTT. It translates to CASSQTGTSTDTQYF.

This clone was picked up a small number of times. The chain uses TRBV6-5 and TRBJ2-1; 7 bases agree with TRBD2. CDR1 and CDR2 (germline): MNHEY, SVGAGI. V shed 5 bases, J shed 15 bases, and the junction held 16 bases outside the gene matches. This CDR3 comprises 14 residues. In DNA, the CDR3 is TGTGCCAGCAGTAGACGCAAACAGACTAGCCCCGTGTTCTTC. Its translation: CASSRRKQTSPVFF.

This sequence joins TRBV7-9 and TRBJ1-2; TRBD1 matches 9 bases. The CDR3 spans 15 residues. Trimming at V came to 1 base and at J to 4 bases, leaving 4 bases not matched to a gene. CDR1 and CDR2 from the germline V gene are SEHNR and FQNEAQ (reference sequence). In nucleotides, the CDR3 is TGTGCCAGCAGCTTAGATACAGGGGGCGCCTATGGCTACACCTTC. The encoded protein is CASSLDTGGAYGYTF.

The rearrangement links TRBV4-3 to TRBJ1-4; D uncertain. This CDR3 has 15 residues. The V end was cut by 4 bases, the J end by 2 bases, with 11 bases between. Germline V gene data show CDR1 as LGHNA and CDR2 as YSLEER. The CDR3 region has the DNA TGCGCCAGCAGCCGGGTAGAGCGGACTAATGAAAAACTGTTTTTT. It encodes CASSRVERTNEKLFF.

This clone was seen more than once but under ten times. This sequence joins TRBV2 and TRBJ1-2; no clear D gene. Trimming removed 3 bases at V and 8 bases at J, with 13 bases between. Germline V gene sequence: CDR1 SNHLY, CDR2 FYNNEI. The CDR3 has 13 residues. The CDR3 protein is CASSDSGLRGYTF. The CDR3 DNA reads TGTGCCAGCAGTGACAGCGGGCTTCGAGGCTACACCTTC.

This clone was counted only a few times. V is TRBV19 and J is TRBJ2-4; 9 nucleotides match TRBD1. Germline assignment: CDR1 LNHDA and CDR2 SQIVND (reference sequence). The CDR3 consists of 15 residues. V dropped 6 bases and J dropped 12; count of bases not matched to a gene: 15. CDR3 protein: CASRETGTGSPHQYF. CDR3 sequence (DNA): TGTGCCAGTAGGGAGACCGGGACAGGGAGTCCGCATCAGTACTTC.

This chain joins TRBV27 and TRBJ1-5; no definite D call. The V end was cut by 5 bases, the J end by 3 bases, with 14 bases between. The CDR3 length is 15 residues. Germline V gives CDR1 MNHEY, CDR2 SMNVEV (reference sequence). CDR3 amino acids: CASSPRRGHNQPQHF. CDR3 sequence (DNA): TGTGCCAGCAGTCCCCGCCGGGGTCACAATCAGCCCCAGCATTTT.

This clone was seen a few times. This chain connects TRBV10-3 to TRBJ2-1; possible D gene TRBD2, 6 bases. Germline loops: CDR1 ENHRY, CDR2 SYGVKD. V was clipped by 2 bases and J by 0 bases, with 11 bases between them. The CDR3 length is 16 residues. CDR3 coding DNA: TGTGCCATCAGTGAGCTTAGCGGAGGCTCCTACAATGAGCAGTTCTTC. Translated, it gives CAISELSGGSYNEQFF.

In this sample, this clone turned up a few times. The rearrangement joins TRBV5-1 to TRBJ2-1; 9 bases are shared with TRBD2. Germline CDR1 SGHRS, CDR2 YFSETQ. V lost 1 base to trimming and J lost 4 bases; unmatched junction nucleotides: 6. The CDR3 totals 16 residues. This CDR3 reads CASSLLAGHRYNEQFF. The DNA for the CDR3 is TGCGCCAGCAGCTTGCTAGCGGGGCATCGGTACAATGAGCAGTTCTTC.

The genes are TRBV7-8 and TRBJ1-1; tentatively, D is TRBD1 (5 bases). Germline loops: CDR1 SGHVS, CDR2 FQNEAQ. CDR3 length: 13 amino acids. V shed 5 bases and J shed 5 bases, with 12 bases lying between them. CDR3 bases: TGTGCCAGCAGCATCGGGGGGACTACTGAAGCTTTCTTT. Protein: CASSIGGTTEAFF.

This clone was observed many times. The V call is TRBV19, the J call TRBJ1-4, with D hard to call. V lost 1 base, J lost 3 bases, and 9 bases lay in between. The CDR3 runs to 15 residues. The germline V gene encodes CDR1 LNHDA and CDR2 SQIVND (reference sequence). CDR3 in amino acids: CASSIGGGPNEKLFF. As DNA, the CDR3 is TGTGCCAGTAGTATAGGCGGAGGGCCTAATGAAAAACTGTTTTTT.

This chain connects TRBV7-9 to TRBJ1-2; D gene uncertain. V lost 1 base and J 3 bases, leaving 9 bases between the germline ends. Looked up from germline, CDR1 is SEHNR and CDR2 is FQNEAQ (reference sequence). The CDR3 runs to 14 residues. The CDR3 DNA follows: TGTGCCAGCAGCTTAGGGAGGGAGGACTATGGCTACACCTTC. Its protein product is CASSLGREDYGYTF.

Turning to this clone: Different DNA sequences within this sample yield the same CDR3. The J gene is TRBJ2-5, the V gene TRBV28; 7 nucleotides align to TRBD2. Germline V gene lookup returns CDR1 MDHEN and CDR2 SYDVKM. V lost 2 bases to trimming and J lost 1 base; unmatched junction nucleotides: 4. The length of the CDR3 is 15 residues. The CDR3 here is CASSLGGSAQETQYF. For the CDR3, the DNA is TGTGCCAGCAGTTTAGGCGGGAGTGCCCAAGAGACCCAGTACTTC.

V is TRBV6-5 and J is TRBJ2-5, with 7 bases that match TRBD2. The CDR3 has 13 residues. With 10 bases clipped from V and 2 bases from J, the junction kept 7 bases outside the gene matches. Per germline, CDR1 MNHEY and CDR2 SVGAGI. The CDR3 DNA follows: TGTGCCATCAGCTTAGCGGGTCAAGAGACCCAGTACTTC. It specifies CAISLAGQETQYF.

The rearrangement links TRBV2 to TRBJ1-4; no firm D call. Germline CDR1 and CDR2: SNHLY and FYNNEI. The CDR3 covers 12 residues. V gave up 5 bases and J gave up 6 bases, with 7 bases separating them. In nucleotides, the CDR3 is TGTGCCAGCAGTCCCCGTTATGAAAAACTGTTTTTT. It codes for CASSPRYEKLFF.

The gene calls are TRBV19 and TRBJ2-1, with a possible D match to TRBD1 (6 bases). V shed 4 bases and J shed 3 bases, with 7 bases lying between them. The CDR3 has 13 amino acids. The germline V gene has CDR1 LNHDA and CDR2 SQIVND (reference sequence). CDR3 DNA: TGTGCCAGTAGTAGACAGGTCTACAATGAGCAGTTCTTC. It yields the protein CASSRQVYNEQFF. Full variable domain (remainder filled in from reference TRBV19 and TRBJ2-1): DGGITQSPKYLFRKEGQNVTLSCEQNLNHDAMYWYRQDPGQGLRLIYYSQIVNDFQKGDIAEGYSVSREKKESFPLTVTSAQKNPTAFYLCASSRQVYNEQFFGPGTRLTVL.

The genes are TRBV2 and TRBJ2-7, with a weak D call TRBD1 (6 bases). The V end was cut by 8 bases, the J end by 7 bases, with 9 bases between. Germline assignment: CDR1 SNHLY and CDR2 FYNNEI. There are 10 residues in the CDR3. The CDR3 DNA follows: TGTGCCAGCGGGGGCGGAGAGCAGTACTTC. Its protein is CASGGGEQYF. The full variable domain, in which reference TRBV2 and TRBJ2-7 provide the parts outside the CDR3, is EPEVTQTPSHQVTQMGQEVILRCVPISNHLYFYWYRQILGQKVEFLVSFYNNEISEKSEIFDDQFSVERPDGSNFTLKIRSTKLEDSAMYFCASGGGEQYFGPGTRLTVT.

The chain employs TRBV28 and TRBJ1-3; TRBD1 might be the D (6 bases). This CDR3 comprises 14 residues. The germline V and J ends were trimmed by 1 base and 4 bases, with 8 bases remaining between them. Germline V gene data show CDR1 as MDHEN and CDR2 as SYDVKM. The CDR3 DNA reads TGTGCCAGCAGTTTATCAGGGACAGGAAACACCATATATTTT. Translation gives CASSLSGTGNTIYF.

V and J are TRBV4-2 and TRBJ2-4; D not certain. Germline V gives CDR1 LGHNA, CDR2 YNFKEQ. The CDR3 consists of 14 residues. Trimming removed 0 bases from V and 2 bases from J, with 5 bases in between. CDR3 nucleotide sequence: TGTGCCAGCAGCCAAGACCGGTCCAAAAACATTCAGTACTTC. As protein: CASSQDRSKNIQYF.